The next 30 T cell receptor beta chains were all read from a single sample in a study of blood T cell repertoires in COVID-19. The repertoire was sequenced with immunoSEQ multiplex PCR; TCRdb's copy has only in-frame clones and lacks some. The profile shows 130,000 or so clones, 81% of them singletons. Sequenced input: peripheral blood. The receptors shown here come from a woman aged 60 to 75 with active or convalescent COVID-19.

The chain carries TRBV28 and TRBJ2-7; the D is unclear. V lost 3 bases to trimming and J lost 1 base, with 7 bases between them. Looked up from germline, CDR1 is MDHEN and CDR2 is SYDVKM. The length of the CDR3 is 13 residues. The DNA for the CDR3 is TGTGCCAGCAGTTTTTTACAGTCCTACGAGCAGTACTTC. Residues: CASSFLQSYEQYF.

Only a few counts were recorded for this clone. The chain recombines TRBV9 with TRBJ2-7; D call uncertain. The length of the CDR3 is 13 residues. Trimming removed 3 bases at V and 3 bases at J, with 10 bases between. Germline lookup yields CDR1 SGDLS and CDR2 YYNGEE. This CDR3 reads CASSDTSNYEQYF. The CDR3 DNA reads TGTGCCAGCAGCGACACAAGTAACTACGAGCAGTACTTC.

The chain couples TRBV14 to TRBJ2-3; 10 positions match TRBD2. Germline V gene sequence: CDR1 SGHDN, CDR2 FVKESK. J was trimmed by 6 bases and V by 1 base; bases with no gene match: 4. The CDR3 is made up of 15 amino acids. The CDR3: CASSQGSGRWDTQYF. In nucleotides, the CDR3 is TGTGCCAGCAGCCAAGGTAGCGGGAGGTGGGATACGCAGTATTTT. Full variable domain (outside the CDR3, taken from reference TRBV14 and TRBJ2-3): EAGVTQFPSHSVIEKGQTVTLRCDPISGHDNLYWYRRVMGKEIKFLLHFVKESKQDESGMPNNRFLAERTGGTYSTLKVQPAELEDSGVYFCASSQGSGRWDTQYFGPGTRLTVL.

This chain uses TRBV5-6 with TRBJ2-1; possible D gene TRBD1, 5 bases. Germline assignment: CDR1 SGHDT and CDR2 YYEEEE. Deletions cut 2 bases from V and 6 bases from J, with 21 bases between. The CDR3 sequence is 17 residues long. The CDR3 sequence is CASSFRNTGARANEQFF. CDR3 in DNA: TGTGCCAGCAGCTTCCGGAACACAGGAGCCAGGGCCAATGAGCAGTTCTTC.

The chain employs TRBV24-1 and TRBJ2-1, with 9 bases lining up with TRBD1. Germline V gene data show CDR1 as KGHDR and CDR2 as SFDVKD. V lost 3 bases and J lost 3; bases outside the gene matches: 5. The CDR3 covers 16 residues. The CDR3 loop is CATSDGTGRHYNEQFF. In DNA, the CDR3 is TGTGCCACCAGTGATGGGACAGGGAGGCACTACAATGAGCAGTTCTTC.

The chain has TRBV28 and TRBJ2-3; 9 bases match TRBD1. The CDR3 loop spans 15 amino acids. Germline V gene lookup returns CDR1 MDHEN and CDR2 SYDVKM. V lost 2 bases and J lost 3; bases outside the gene matches: 3. The CDR3 DNA is TGTGCCAGCAGTTTAGGAGGACAGGGGACAGATACGCAGTATTTT. Translation gives CASSLGGQGTDTQYF.

This CDR3 is CASSPGLAAYNEQFF. CDR3 sequence (DNA): TGCGCCAGCAGCCCGGGACTAGCGGCATACAATGAGCAGTTCTTC. The chain has TRBV4-3 and TRBJ2-1; TRBD2 aligns across 11 bases. The length of the CDR3 is 15 residues. Germline V gene data show CDR1 as LGHNA and CDR2 as YSLEER. V lost 4 bases and J lost 4; bases outside the gene matches: 3.

V usage is TRBV19 and J usage is TRBJ1-1; D not certain. Germline CDR1 reads LNHDA; CDR2 reads SQIVND (reference sequence). This CDR3 spans 13 amino acids. The ends were cut back, 3 bases at V and 2 bases at J, with 7 bases in the middle. Here the CDR3 reads CASSIVLNTEAFF. CDR3 nucleotides: TGTGCCAGTAGTATCGTCCTTAACACTGAAGCTTTCTTT.

This clone is medium-sized. The gene calls are TRBV24-1 and TRBJ2-2; no reliable D call. This CDR3 is 14 amino acids long. Germline V gives CDR1 KGHDR, CDR2 SFDVKD. V was clipped by 4 bases and J by 7 bases, with 12 bases between them. The CDR3 here is CATSEGQVDGELFF. The CDR3 nucleotides read TGTGCCACCAGTGAGGGCCAGGTGGACGGGGAGCTGTTTTTT.

The chain recombines TRBV25-1 with TRBJ2-2, with 8 bases fitting TRBD2. The CDR3 has 15 amino acids. V shed 3 bases, J shed 3 bases, and the junction held 3 bases outside the gene matches. From germline, CDR1 is MGHDK and CDR2 SYGVNS. Here the CDR3 DNA reads TGTGCCAGCAGTGACCAGCGGGGGTACACCGGGGAGCTGTTTTTT. This codes for CASSDQRGYTGELFF.

The chain's CDR3 is CASSEDLTYEQYV. CDR3 nucleotide sequence: TGTGCCAGCTCCGAGGATCTTACCTACGAGCAGTACGTC. This chain joins TRBV18 and TRBJ2-7; D is undetermined. The CDR3 is 13 amino acids. Germline assignment: CDR1 KGHSH and CDR2 LQKENI. V shed 6 bases and J shed 2 bases, with 11 bases lying between them.

The V gene is TRBV27, the J gene TRBJ2-7; D ambiguous. This CDR3 has 14 residues. Per the germline V gene, CDR1 is MNHEY and CDR2 is SMNVEV (reference sequence). V was pared by 5 bases and J by 4 bases, with 15 bases between. The DNA for the CDR3 is TGTGCCAGCAGTCACCTTACGCTACCGTACGAGCAGTACTTC. Residues: CASSHLTLPYEQYF.

The chain is built from TRBV5-1 and TRBJ2-5, with TRBD2 matching over 14 bases. Germline CDR1 SGHRS, CDR2 YFSETQ. CDR3 length equals 17 residues. After removal of 0 bases from V and 4 bases from J, the junction contained 5 bases not matched to a gene. Here the CDR3 DNA reads TGCGCCAGCAGCTTGGAACGGGGACTAGCGGGGGCAGAGACCCAGTACTTC. The encoded protein is CASSLERGLAGAETQYF.

The genes are TRBV19 and TRBJ1-2; no clear D gene. The CDR3 extends over 16 amino acids. Germline V lookup: CDR1 LNHDA, CDR2 SQIVND (reference sequence). V was clipped by 5 bases and J by 5 bases, with 21 bases between them. CDR3 nucleotides: TGTGCCAGTAGTCTGACTCGCCGGTCGGTGGTGTATGGCTACACCTTC. This codes for CASSLTRRSVVYGYTF.

CDR3 amino acids: CASKIVDKGEPYGYTF. The CDR3 DNA sequence: TGCGCCAGCAAAATAGTGGACAAGGGGGAACCTTATGGCTACACCTTC. This chain joins TRBV10-1 and TRBJ1-2, with D possibly TRBD1 on 6 matching bases. V was pared by 7 bases and J by 5 bases, with 23 bases between. Germline loops: CDR1 WNHNN, CDR2 SYGVQD (reference sequence). The CDR3 has 16 residues.

This chain uses TRBV9 with TRBJ2-7, with unresolved D. Germline values: CDR1 SGDLS, CDR2 YYNGEE. Trimming left V 3 bases short and J 6 bases short, with 16 bases between. The CDR3 is 14 residues long. In DNA, the CDR3 is TGTGCCAGCAGCGGCCAGTCAAGAAGTTTCGAGCAGTACTTC. This translates into CASSGQSRSFEQYF.

The gene calls are TRBV5-8 and TRBJ1-5; the D gene is possibly TRBD1 (6 bases). CDR1 is SGHTS and CDR2 is YDEGEE in the germline V gene. The V gene lost 0 bases and the J gene lost 2 bases, with 12 bases spanning the gap. This CDR3 spans 16 amino acids. The CDR3 protein is CASSLALRGGNQPQHF. The CDR3 DNA is TGTGCCAGCAGCTTGGCCCTCAGGGGCGGCAATCAGCCCCAGCATTTT.

This chain connects TRBV5-1 to TRBJ2-2, with 8 bases lining up with TRBD2. The germline CDR1 and CDR2 sequences are SGHRS and YFSETQ. This CDR3 spans 14 amino acids. V dropped 4 bases and J dropped 7; count of bases not matched to a gene: 6. The DNA of the CDR3 is TGCGCCAGCAGCGTGGGACTAGTTGTCGGGGAGCTGTTTTTT. It yields the protein CASSVGLVVGELFF.

The V call is TRBV10-1, the J call TRBJ1-1; the D gene is possibly TRBD1 (5 bases). The CDR3 extends over 14 amino acids. Trimming removed 4 bases at V and 4 bases at J, with 13 bases between. Germline V CDR1 and CDR2: WNHNN, SYGVQD (reference sequence). The CDR3, as DNA: TGCGCCAGCAGTGGGACACTTCTGTCCACTGAAGCTTTCTTT. This codes for CASSGTLLSTEAFF.

The chain uses TRBV5-6 and TRBJ2-3, with 8 bases aligning to TRBD2. Germline V gives CDR1 SGHDT, CDR2 YYEEEE. Losses at the gene ends were 2 bases for V and 6 bases for J; bases not matched to a gene: 5. This CDR3 comprises 14 residues. The CDR3 sequence: CASSFGRVLDTQYF. The DNA for the CDR3 is TGTGCCAGCAGCTTCGGGAGGGTGCTTGATACGCAGTATTTT.

The V and J genes are TRBV9 and TRBJ2-1; D gene uncertain. The CDR3 length is 15 residues. V lost 3 bases and J 5 bases, leaving 15 bases between the germline ends. Germline-derived CDR1 and CDR2 are SGDLS and YYNGEE. As DNA, the CDR3 is TGTGCCAGCAGCGGAATACTACCCGATCACAATGAGCAGTTCTTC. Its protein is CASSGILPDHNEQFF.

This clone was seen just once. V gene TRBV10-1 combines with J gene TRBJ1-1, with D possibly matching TRBD1 (6 bases). Germline V gene data show CDR1 as WNHNN and CDR2 as SYGVQD (reference sequence). V was cut by 3 bases and J by 11 bases, with 19 bases left in between. The CDR3 spans 14 residues. This chain's CDR3 is CASSESGAAAGAFF. In nucleotides, the CDR3 is TGCGCCAGCAGTGAATCAGGGGCCGCCGCTGGTGCTTTCTTT.

This clone was recorded a few times. This rearrangement joins TRBV7-2 to TRBJ1-5; tentatively, D is TRBD1 (6 bases). Germline assignment: CDR1 SGHTA and CDR2 FQGNSA. Trimming shortened V by 3 bases and J by 2 bases, and 8 bases separated the two germline ends. The CDR3 runs to 14 residues. The CDR3 protein is CASSFRTGNQPQHF. For the CDR3, the DNA is TGTGCCAGCAGCTTCCGGACAGGCAATCAGCCCCAGCATTTT.

The CDR3 DNA reads TGTGCCAGCAGTTTAATCTGGGGAAGCGGCGGGACTGAAGCTTTCTTT. It codes for CASSLIWGSGGTEAFF. The chain joins TRBV28 to TRBJ1-1; D not resolved. Trimming took off 2 bases at V and 5 bases at J, with 18 bases between the two ends. This CDR3 comprises 16 residues. Germline CDR1 MDHEN, CDR2 SYDVKM.

This clone was recorded a few times. V usage is TRBV10-3 and J usage is TRBJ2-1; D is possibly TRBD1 (5 bases). CDR1 and CDR2 (germline): ENHRY, SYGVKD. V was shortened by 0 bases and J by 3 bases, with 15 bases between the two germline ends. CDR3 size: 17 residues. The CDR3 loop is CAISESMLSGRYNEQFF. The CDR3 DNA reads as TGTGCCATCAGTGAGTCGATGCTTTCAGGGCGCTACAATGAGCAGTTCTTC.

The chain couples TRBV7-2 to TRBJ1-1, with TRBD1 matching 9 bases. Germline-derived CDR1 and CDR2 are SGHTA and FQGNSA. The CDR3 sequence is 15 residues long. J gave up 4 bases and V 3 bases, and 6 bases lay outside the gene matches. The CDR3 is CASSFRDRAGTEAFF. Written as DNA, the CDR3 is TGTGCCAGCAGCTTTCGGGACAGGGCCGGCACTGAAGCTTTCTTT.

This clone is a singleton in its sample. This rearrangement joins TRBV18 to TRBJ1-3; D remains ambiguous. Per germline, CDR1 KGHSH and CDR2 LQKENI. Trimming pared 2 bases from V and 6 bases from J, leaving 14 bases between. The CDR3 covers 15 residues. The CDR3 region is CASSPNQVAENTIYF. The CDR3 DNA reads TGTGCCAGCTCACCAAACCAAGTAGCTGAAAACACCATATATTTT.

The chain recombines TRBV24-1 with TRBJ2-2; possible D gene TRBD1, 6 bases. The CDR3 spans 16 residues. V lost 4 bases, J lost 1 base, and 12 bases lay in between. The germline V gene encodes CDR1 KGHDR and CDR2 SFDVKD. The CDR3 DNA reads TGTGCCACCAGTGACCTCACAGGGTTGAACACCGGGGAGCTGTTTTTT. Amino acid sequence: CATSDLTGLNTGELFF.

The chain recombines TRBV6-1 with TRBJ2-4; tentatively, D is TRBD1 (6 bases). V was cut by 7 bases and J by 5 bases, with 15 bases left in between. The V gene's germline CDR1 is MNHNS and CDR2 SASEGT. The CDR3 spans 14 residues. The CDR3 nucleotides read TGTGCCAGCACCCCGGGGACATCCGAAAACATTCAGTACTTC. Translating gives CASTPGTSENIQYF.

The chain joins TRBV28 to TRBJ2-6, with a weak D call TRBD2 (6 bases). The germline V gene encodes CDR1 MDHEN and CDR2 SYDVKM. V was pared by 6 bases and J by 4 bases, with 19 bases between. The CDR3 is made up of 17 amino acids. CDR3 nucleotide sequence: TGTGCCAGCAGACCCGCTTCCCGGGGGAGCGGGGCCAACGTCCTGACTTTC. Its translation is CASRPASRGSGANVLTF.